Sequencing of this T cell receptor (beta chain) was carried out in a study of cytomegalovirus exposure and HLA in healthy donors. Method: immunoSEQ multiplex PCR; TCRdb's copy keeps in-frame clones and lacks some. This sample has about 65,000 clones, with over 85% found just once. V dropped 3 bases and J dropped 1 base, with 12 bases sitting between them. This CDR3 is 15 amino acids long. Germline-derived CDR1 and CDR2 are SGHVS and FNYEAQ. The rearrangement links TRBV7-6 to TRBJ2-5, with a weak D call TRBD2 (6 bases). This sequence originates from a man in his late teens or twenties in good health and CMV-seropositive. The sample comprised PBMCs. CDR3 in amino acids: CASSFGGGTQETQYF. CDR3 coding DNA: TGTGCCAGCAGCTTCGGTGGGGGGACCCAAGAGACCCAGTACTTC. The full variable domain, completed using reference TRBV7-6 and TRBJ2-5, is GAGVSQSPRYKVTKRGQDVALRCDPISGHVSLYWYRQALGQGPEFLTYFNYEAQQDKSGLPNDRFSAERPEGSISTLTIQRTEQRDSAMYRCASSFGGGTQETQYFGPGTRLLVL.